Listed below are T cell receptor beta chains from one sample, sequenced in a study of cytomegalovirus exposure and HLA in healthy donors. Using immunoSEQ multiplex PCR, the repertoire was profiled, and TCRdb retains in-frame clones only, with some absent. The data contain about 190,000 clones, approximately 85% of them seen just once; the ten biggest clones take up about 1.7%. Sequences were obtained from PBMCs. The receptors stem from a man aged 18 to 30 in good health and CMV-seronegative. Each CDR3 is given with its conserved first and last residue. Each record gives: V gene, CDR3 length, D gene, clone size, J gene, CDR3 protein, CDR3 DNA. A D gene is named only where the DNA matches it firmly. Clone size is not always given. Where it is, it says once, few, many or a class for expanded clones.

TRBV21-1	16	-	once	TRBJ2-3	CASSRGAGARTDTQYF	TGTGCCAGCAGCAGAGGGGCGGGGGCGAGAACAGATACGCAGTATTTT
TRBV7-2	15	-	-	TRBJ1-3	CASSLGPGSGNTIYF	TGTGCCAGCAGCTTAGGACCGGGCTCTGGAAACACCATATATTTT
TRBV4-3	13	-	few	TRBJ1-1	CASSQGSVTKAFF	TGCGCCAGCAGCCAAGGGTCGGTTACTAAAGCTTTCTTT
TRBV18	16	-	-	TRBJ2-7	CASSSGTPQVSYEQYF	TGTGCCAGCTCATCTGGGACACCCCAAGTCTCCTACGAGCAGTACTTC
TRBV4-1	19	TRBD1	-	TRBJ2-6	CASSQPRQGPLSGANVLTF	TGCGCCAGCAGCCAACCCCGACAGGGCCCTCTCTCTGGGGCCAACGTCCTGACTTTC
TRBV7-2	15	TRBD2	-	TRBJ2-1	CASSLGLAPYNEQFF	TGTGCCAGCAGCCTCGGACTAGCGCCCTACAATGAGCAGTTCTTC
TRBV28	11	-	-	TRBJ2-7	CASGRVYEQYF	TGTGCCAGCGGGAGAGTCTACGAGCAGTACTTC
TRBV27	13	-	-	TRBJ2-7	CASSFGRGSEQYF	TGTGCCAGCAGTTTCGGCAGGGGTAGCGAGCAGTACTTC
TRBV7-2	13	-	-	TRBJ1-2	CASIVVGGYGYTF	TGTGCCAGCATAGTAGTAGGCGGCTATGGCTACACCTTC
TRBV4-3	15	-	-	TRBJ2-1	CASSQRSLAPNEQFF	TGCGCCAGCAGCCAAAGGAGCCTGGCCCCCAATGAGCAGTTCTTC
TRBV28	10	-	-	TRBJ1-2	CASSGNGYTF	TGTGCCAGCAGCGGTAACGGCTACACCTTC
TRBV28	12	-	-	TRBJ2-5	CASSLTATSDYF	TGTGCCAGCAGTTTAACAGCAACCTCGGATTACTTC
TRBV11-2	17	TRBD2	-	TRBJ2-1	CASSLVAGGPRLHEQFF	TGTGCCAGCAGCTTAGTAGCGGGGGGGCCCAGGTTACATGAGCAGTTCTTC
TRBV14	17	TRBD2	-	TRBJ2-1	CASSPHPGLWAYNEQFF	TGTGCCAGCAGCCCACACCCGGGACTATGGGCCTACAATGAGCAGTTCTTC
TRBV5-1	16	-	-	TRBJ2-5	CASSLAGNPRQETQYF	TGCGCCAGCAGCTTGGCAGGCAACCCTCGGCAAGAGACCCAGTACTTC
TRBV7-9	17	TRBD2	-	TRBJ2-1	CASSPRGLLADYNEQFF	TGTGCCAGCAGCCCACGGGGTCTACTAGCGGATTACAATGAGCAGTTCTTC
TRBV18	16	TRBD1	-	TRBJ2-7	CASSRQIGTGKDEQYF	TGTGCCAGCTCACGACAGATCGGGACAGGGAAGGACGAGCAGTACTTC
TRBV7-8	19	-	-	TRBJ2-2	CASSLSPQGWGLNTGELFF	TGTGCCAGCAGCTTATCCCCACAGGGTTGGGGGTTAAACACCGGGGAGCTGTTTTTT
TRBV6-5	14	-	-	TRBJ2-3	CASSYSASTDTQYF	TGTGCCAGCAGTTACAGCGCGAGTACAGATACGCAGTATTTT
TRBV18	16	-	-	TRBJ1-2	CASSPPQGVLHYGYTF	TGTGCCAGCTCACCGCCACAAGGGGTACTCCACTATGGCTACACCTTC
TRBV4-3	15	-	once	TRBJ1-4	CASSQDVRGYEKLFF	TGCGCCAGCAGCCAAGATGTAAGGGGTTATGAAAAACTGTTTTTT
TRBV7-2	15	TRBD1	-	TRBJ2-5	CASSMDRGYLETQYF	TGTGCCAGCAGCATGGACAGGGGGTACTTAGAGACCCAGTACTTC
TRBV7-8	16	TRBD1	-	TRBJ2-7	CASSSRPGQGAHEQYF	TGTGCCAGCAGCTCTCGGCCGGGACAGGGGGCCCACGAGCAGTACTTC
TRBV27	15	-	-	TRBJ2-2	CASRGSGANTGGLFF	TGTGCCAGCAGAGGCAGCGGCGCGAACACCGGGGGGCTGTTTTTT
TRBV5-1	12	-	-	TRBJ2-1	CASRPGSDEQFF	TGCGCCAGTAGACCAGGGTCAGATGAGCAGTTCTTC
TRBV7-8	16	-	few	TRBJ2-3	CASSLEEGLSTDTQYF	TGTGCCAGCAGCTTAGAGGAGGGGCTGAGCACAGATACGCAGTATTTT
TRBV5-6	12	-	-	TRBJ2-1	CASSRTTNEQFF	TGTGCCAGCAGCCGGACTACCAATGAGCAGTTCTTC
TRBV10-1	15	TRBD1	-	TRBJ2-3	CASSEPGQGTDTQYF	TGCGCCAGCAGTGAGCCGGGACAGGGCACAGATACGCAGTATTTT
TRBV18	16	-	-	TRBJ1-1	CASSPGSGGRNTEAFF	TGTGCCAGCTCACCGGGATCGGGAGGGAGGAACACTGAAGCTTTCTTT
TRBV7-2	15	TRBD1	-	TRBJ2-2	CASSATGSYTGELFF	TGTGCCAGCAGCGCGACAGGGAGTTACACCGGGGAGCTGTTTTTT